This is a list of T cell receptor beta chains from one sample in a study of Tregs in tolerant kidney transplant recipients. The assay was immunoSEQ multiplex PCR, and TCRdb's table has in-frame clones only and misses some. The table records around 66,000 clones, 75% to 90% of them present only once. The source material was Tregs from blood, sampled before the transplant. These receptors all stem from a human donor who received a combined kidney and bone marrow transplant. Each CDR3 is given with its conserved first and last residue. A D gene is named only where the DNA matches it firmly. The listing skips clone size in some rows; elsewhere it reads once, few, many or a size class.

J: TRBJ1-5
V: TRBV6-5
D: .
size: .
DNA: TGTGCCAGCAAGACAGCCCGCGCTCAGCCCCAGCATTTT
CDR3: CASKTARAQPQHF

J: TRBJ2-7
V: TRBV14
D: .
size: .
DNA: TGTGCCAGCAGCCAAGGGACAGTCAGCTCCTACGAGCAGTACTTC
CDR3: CASSQGTVSSYEQYF

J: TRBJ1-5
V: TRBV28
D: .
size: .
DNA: TGTGCCAGCAGTTTGTTCAGGAATAATCAGCCCCAGCATTTT
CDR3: CASSLFRNNQPQHF

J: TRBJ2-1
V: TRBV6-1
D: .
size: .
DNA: TGTGCCAGCAGGGGCTTGAACGAGCAGTTCTTC
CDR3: CASRGLNEQFF

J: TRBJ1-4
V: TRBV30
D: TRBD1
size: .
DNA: TGTGCCTGGAGTACAAGGACAGGGGGGAGTGGAAAACTGTTTTTT
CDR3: CAWSTRTGGSGKLFF

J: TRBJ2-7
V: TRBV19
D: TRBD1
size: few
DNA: TGTGCCAGCCGATGGGACAGGGCGTCCGGGCAGCAGTACTTC
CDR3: CASRWDRASGQQYF

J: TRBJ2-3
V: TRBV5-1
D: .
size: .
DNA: TGCGCCAGCAGCTTGGCCGGAGATACGCAGTATTTT
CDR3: CASSLAGDTQYF

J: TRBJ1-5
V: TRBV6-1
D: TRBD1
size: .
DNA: TGTGCCAGCAGAGGGACAGGGGAACAGCCCCAGCATTTT
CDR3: CASRGTGEQPQHF

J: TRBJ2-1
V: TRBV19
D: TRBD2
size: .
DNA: TGTGCCAGTACCCTGACCGGGACTAGCGGGTACAATGAGCAGTTCTTC
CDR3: CASTLTGTSGYNEQFF

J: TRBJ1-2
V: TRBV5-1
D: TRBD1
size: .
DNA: TGCGCCAGCAGCTTGGCCCCCGCAGGGGGAGGCTACACCTTC
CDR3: CASSLAPAGGGYTF

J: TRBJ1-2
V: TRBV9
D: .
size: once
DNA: TGTGCCAGCGGCCGCCGGGAGGACGGCTACACCTTC
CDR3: CASGRREDGYTF

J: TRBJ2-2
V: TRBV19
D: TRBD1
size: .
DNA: TGTGCCAGTAGTGACAGGGGAATCACCGGGGAGCTGTTTTTT
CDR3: CASSDRGITGELFF

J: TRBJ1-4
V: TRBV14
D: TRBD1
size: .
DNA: TGTGCCAGCAGCCTACGGGACAGGGTCGGTGAAAAACTGTTTTTT
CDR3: CASSLRDRVGEKLFF

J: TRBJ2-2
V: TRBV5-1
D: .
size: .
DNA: TGCGCCAGCAGGCCCCGGGGGTTCCTGAACACCGGGGAGCTGTTTTTT
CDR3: CASRPRGFLNTGELFF

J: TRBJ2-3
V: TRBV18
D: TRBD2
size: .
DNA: TGTGCCAGCTCACCAGAGGGAGGGCCAGGAGATACGCAGTATTTT
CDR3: CASSPEGGPGDTQYF

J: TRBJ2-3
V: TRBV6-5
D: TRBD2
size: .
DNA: TGTGCCAGCAGTCAAGGACTAGCCGGCACAGATACGCAGTATTTT
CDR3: CASSQGLAGTDTQYF

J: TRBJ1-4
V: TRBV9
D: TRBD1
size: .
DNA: TGTGCCAGCAGCGTGGGACAGGCAACTAATGAAAAACTGTTTTTT
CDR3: CASSVGQATNEKLFF

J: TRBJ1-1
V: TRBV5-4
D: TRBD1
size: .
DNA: TGTGCCAGCAGCTTGGGACAGGGGAGGTTTGCTGAAGCTTTCTTT
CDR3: CASSLGQGRFAEAFF

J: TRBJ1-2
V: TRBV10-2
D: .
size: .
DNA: TGCGCCAGCAGTGAGTCGATTTGGGGCTACACCTTC
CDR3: CASSESIWGYTF

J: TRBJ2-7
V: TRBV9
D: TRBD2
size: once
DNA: TGTGCCAGCAGCGTCCTAGCGGGGGGCGGCGAGCAGTACTTC
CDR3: CASSVLAGGGEQYF

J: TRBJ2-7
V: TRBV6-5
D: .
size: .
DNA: TGTGCCAGCAGTTACTTCGGGGGGCAGAACGAGCAGTACTTC
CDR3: CASSYFGGQNEQYF

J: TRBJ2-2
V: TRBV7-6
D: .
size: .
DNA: TGTGCCAGCAGCGGATTCGAGAACGGCGGGGAGCTGTTTTTT
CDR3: CASSGFENGGELFF

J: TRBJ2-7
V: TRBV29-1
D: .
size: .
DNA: TGCAGCGTTGTGATCCTAGCGCGGGAGCAGTACTTC
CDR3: CSVVILAREQYF

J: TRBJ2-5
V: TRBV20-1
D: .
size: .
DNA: TGCAGTGCTGACAATCAAGAGACCCAGTACTTC
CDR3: CSADNQETQYF

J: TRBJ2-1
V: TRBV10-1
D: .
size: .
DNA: TGCGCCAGCAGTGTGGACATGCTCAATGAGCAGTTCTTC
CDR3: CASSVDMLNEQFF

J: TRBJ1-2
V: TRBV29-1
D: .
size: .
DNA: TGCAGCATCCTGACAGCTAACTATGGCTACACCTTC
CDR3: CSILTANYGYTF

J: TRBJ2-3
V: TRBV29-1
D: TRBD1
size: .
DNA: TGCAGCGTCTGGGACAGGGAAACAGATACGCAGTATTTT
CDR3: CSVWDRETDTQYF

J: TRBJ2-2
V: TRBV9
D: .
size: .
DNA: TGTGCCAGCGGGAGGGGGCAGCCCACCGGGGAGCTGTTTTTT
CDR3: CASGRGQPTGELFF

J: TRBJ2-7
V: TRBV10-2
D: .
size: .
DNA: TGCGCCAGCAGGGCAGGGGGGACCTACGAGCAGTACTTC
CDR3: CASRAGGTYEQYF

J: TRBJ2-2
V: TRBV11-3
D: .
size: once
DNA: TGTGCCAGCAGTGCGGGGCTGGACAGAAACACCGGGGAGCTGTTTTTT
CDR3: CASSAGLDRNTGELFF

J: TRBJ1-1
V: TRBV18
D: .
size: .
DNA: TGTGCCAGCTCACTAACAGGGTCCACTGAAGCTTTCTTT
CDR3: CASSLTGSTEAFF

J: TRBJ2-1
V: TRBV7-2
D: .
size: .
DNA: TGTGCCAGCAGCTTTGGTGGGGGAGGCCCCTACAATGAGCAGTTCTTC
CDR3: CASSFGGGGPYNEQFF

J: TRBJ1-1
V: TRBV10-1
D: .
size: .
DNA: TGCGCCAGCAGTCATACTGGGGGGACTGAAGCTTTCTTT
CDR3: CASSHTGGTEAFF

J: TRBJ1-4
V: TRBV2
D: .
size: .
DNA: TGTGCCAGCACAGTGTACAGCGTTAATGAAAAACTGTTTTTT
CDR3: CASTVYSVNEKLFF

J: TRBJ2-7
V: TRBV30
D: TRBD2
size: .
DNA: TGTGCCTGGAAGCCGCACTCTGGTCTAGCGGGAGAAAGCGAGCAGTACTTC
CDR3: CAWKPHSGLAGESEQYF

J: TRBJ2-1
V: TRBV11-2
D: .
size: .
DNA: TGTGCCAGCAGCACAATCTGGGGGGCCAAGTACAATGAGCAGTTCTTC
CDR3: CASSTIWGAKYNEQFF

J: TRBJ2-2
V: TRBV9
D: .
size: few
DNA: TGTGCCAGCAGCGTAGACACTCGTACCGGGGAGCTGTTTTTT
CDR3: CASSVDTRTGELFF

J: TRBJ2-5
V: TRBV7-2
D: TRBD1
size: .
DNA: TGTGCCAGCAGCTGGGACAGGGATGGGGAGACCCAGTACTTC
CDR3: CASSWDRDGETQYF

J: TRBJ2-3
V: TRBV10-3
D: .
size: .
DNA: TGTGCCATCAGTGAGTCAGGGGATACGCAGTATTTT
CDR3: CAISESGDTQYF

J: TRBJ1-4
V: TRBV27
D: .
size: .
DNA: TGTGCCAGCAGCACTGACGGACTACGCGGTGAAAAACTGTTTTTT
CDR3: CASSTDGLRGEKLFF